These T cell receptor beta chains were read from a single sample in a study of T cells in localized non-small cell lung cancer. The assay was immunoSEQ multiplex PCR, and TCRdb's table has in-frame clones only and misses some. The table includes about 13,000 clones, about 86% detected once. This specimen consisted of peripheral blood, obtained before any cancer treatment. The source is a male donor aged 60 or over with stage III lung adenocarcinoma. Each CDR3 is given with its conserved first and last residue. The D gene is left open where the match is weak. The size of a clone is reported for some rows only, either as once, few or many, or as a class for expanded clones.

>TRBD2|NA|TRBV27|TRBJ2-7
TGTGTCAGCAGTGGACTAGCGGGAGCTTACGAGCAGTACTTC
CVSSGLAGAYEQYF
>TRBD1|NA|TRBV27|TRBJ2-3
TGTGCCAGCAAGCCCCGACAGGGGACTAGCACAGATACGCAGTATTTT
CASKPRQGTSTDTQYF
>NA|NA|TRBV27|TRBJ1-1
TGTGCCAGCACCCCTAAGCGGGGGTGGTTAACTGAAGCTTTCTTT
CASTPKRGWLTEAFF
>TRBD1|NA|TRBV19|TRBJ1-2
TGTGCCAGTAGTATAGGGACAGGGGGCGCGGATATTGGCTACACCTTC
CASSIGTGGADIGYTF
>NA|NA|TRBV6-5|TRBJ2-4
TGTGCCAGCAGTTACTCTCTGTTCTTGGCCAAAAACATTCAGTACTTC
CASSYSLFLAKNIQYF
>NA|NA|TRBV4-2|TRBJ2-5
TGTGCCAGCAGCCAAGATTGGAAGCAAGAGACCCAGTACTTC
CASSQDWKQETQYF
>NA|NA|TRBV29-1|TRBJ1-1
TGCAGCGTCCTGTTGAACACTGAAGCTTTCTTT
CSVLLNTEAFF
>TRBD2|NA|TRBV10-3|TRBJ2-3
TGTGCCACCAATGAGAGGGAGGGAGATACGCAGTATTTT
CATNEREGDTQYF
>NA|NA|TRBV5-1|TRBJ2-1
TGCGCCAGCAGCTTGGAGGCGCTAGCTAATGAGCAGTTCTTC
CASSLEALANEQFF
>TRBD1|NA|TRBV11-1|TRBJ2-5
TGTGCCAGCAGCTCCTGGGACAGGCAATCCTCAGAGACCCAGTACTTC
CASSSWDRQSSETQYF
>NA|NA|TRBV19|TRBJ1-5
TGTGCCCGTAGTTGGGGGCATACGGGGGGCGGGGTGGGCAATCAGCCCCAGCATTTT
CARSWGHTGGGVGNQPQHF
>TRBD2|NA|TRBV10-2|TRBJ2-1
TGCGCCAGCAGAAATGTCGGGGGGGTCAATGAGCAGTTCTTC
CASRNVGGVNEQFF
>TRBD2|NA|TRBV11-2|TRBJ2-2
TGTGCCAGCAGCTTGGGACTAGCGGGAGGGCGGACCGGGGAGCTGTTTTTT
CASSLGLAGGRTGELFF
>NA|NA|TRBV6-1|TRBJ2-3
TGTGCCAGCAGTGAGGGCTTGACAGGCACAGATACGCAGTATTTT
CASSEGLTGTDTQYF
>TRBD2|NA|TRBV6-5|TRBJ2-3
TGTGCCAGCAGTTTGGGACTAGCAGCAGATACGCAGTATTTT
CASSLGLAADTQYF
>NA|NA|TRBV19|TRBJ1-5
TGTGCCAGTAACCCGGGACTGATAAATCAGCCCCAGCATTTT
CASNPGLINQPQHF
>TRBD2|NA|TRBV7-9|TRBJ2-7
TGTGCCAGCAGCTTAGGAGAACTAGCGAGTTACGAGCAGTACTTC
CASSLGELASYEQYF
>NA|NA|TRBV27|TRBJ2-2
TGTGCCAGCAGTTTTGGGGGGGCTGGGGAGCTGTTTTTT
CASSFGGAGELFF
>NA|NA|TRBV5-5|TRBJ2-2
TGTGCCAGCAGCTTATTGGGCTACGGGGAGCTGTTTTTT
CASSLLGYGELFF
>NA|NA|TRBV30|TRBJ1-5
TGTGCCTGGAGACGGGGGGCGGATCAGCCCCAGCATTTT
CAWRRGADQPQHF
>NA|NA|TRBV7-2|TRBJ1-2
TGTGCCAGCAGCCTCGACCCTTCGCTTGGCTACACCTTC
CASSLDPSLGYTF
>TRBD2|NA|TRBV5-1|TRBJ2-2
TGCGCCAGCAGCTTGCTAGCGGGGGATCCCACCGGGGAGCTGTTTTTT
CASSLLAGDPTGELFF
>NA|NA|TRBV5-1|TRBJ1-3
TGCGCCAGCAGCTTGGGCGAGGAAGGAAACACCATATATTTT
CASSLGEEGNTIYF
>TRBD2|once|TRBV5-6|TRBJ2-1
TGTGCCAGCAGACCCAGCGGGAGGTCGAATGAGCAGTTCTTC
CASRPSGRSNEQFF
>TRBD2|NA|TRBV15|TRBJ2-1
TGTGCCACCAGCAGAGTACCCAGACCTGGACTAGCGGGGGTTTTGGATGAGCAGTTCTTC
CATSRVPRPGLAGVLDEQFF
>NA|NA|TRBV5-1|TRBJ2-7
TGCGCCAGCAGCTTATCGTATCGGACAGCCTACGAGCAGTACTTC
CASSLSYRTAYEQYF
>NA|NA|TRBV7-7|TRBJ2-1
TGTGCCAGCAGCGACCTAGCCGGGTCCGGGACAACTAACAATGAGCAGTTCTTC
CASSDLAGSGTTNNEQFF
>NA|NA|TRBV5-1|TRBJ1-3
TGCGCCAGCAGCGCCGAGGGATACACCATATATTTT
CASSAEGYTIYF
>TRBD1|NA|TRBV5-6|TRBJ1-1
TGTGCCAGCAGCTTGGAGACGAGGGGGCCTGAAGCTTTCTTT
CASSLETRGPEAFF
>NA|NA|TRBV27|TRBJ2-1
TGTGCCAGCAGCCCCATTTCTGGGGCTGCCTCCTACAATGAGCAGTTCTTC
CASSPISGAASYNEQFF
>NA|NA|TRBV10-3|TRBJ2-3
TGTGCCATCACCCCGGGCACAGATACGCAGTATTTT
CAITPGTDTQYF
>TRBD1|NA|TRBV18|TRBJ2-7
TGTGCCAGCTCACAGTTTAGACAGGGTCGAATCTCCTACGAGCAGTACTTC
CASSQFRQGRISYEQYF
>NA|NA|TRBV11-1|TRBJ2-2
TGTGCCAGCAGCGATCACGAGGGGGGACTTTATCCATACACCGGGGAGCTGTTTTTT
CASSDHEGGLYPYTGELFF
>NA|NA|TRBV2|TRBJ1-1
TGTGCCAGCAGTGGGGTCAACATGAACACTGAAGCTTTCTTT
CASSGVNMNTEAFF
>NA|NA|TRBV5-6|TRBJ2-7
TGTGCCAGCAGCTTGGGACTGGATAGACTTACTACCCGCGAGCAGTACTTC
CASSLGLDRLTTREQYF
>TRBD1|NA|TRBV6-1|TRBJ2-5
TGTGCCAGTACCCAGGGGGCCCAAGAGACCCAGTACTTC
CASTQGAQETQYF
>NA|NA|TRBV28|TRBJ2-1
TGTGCCAGCAGCCCCGATTATGAGCAGTTCTTC
CASSPDYEQFF
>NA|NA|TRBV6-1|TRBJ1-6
TGTGCCAGCAGTGAACAGGGGCAACCGCCCCTCCACTTT
CASSEQGQPPLHF
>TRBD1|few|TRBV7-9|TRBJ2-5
TGTGCCAGCAGCTTTACAGGGGGAGAGACCCAGTACTTC
CASSFTGGETQYF
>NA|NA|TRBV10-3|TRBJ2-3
TGTGCCATCAGTGAGTCTACAGGGAGCACAGATACGCAGTATTTT
CAISESTGSTDTQYF
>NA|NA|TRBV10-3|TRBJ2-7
TGTGCCATCAGTCCCAGGACGGATTACGAGCAGTACTTC
CAISPRTDYEQYF
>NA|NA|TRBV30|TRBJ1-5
TGTGCCTGGGCGCAGGGATTAGGTCAGCCCCAGCATTTT
CAWAQGLGQPQHF
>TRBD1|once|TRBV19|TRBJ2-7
TGTGCCAGTAGTATAGATACGGGACAGGGGGCACCCACGGGGGAGCAGTACTTC
CASSIDTGQGAPTGEQYF
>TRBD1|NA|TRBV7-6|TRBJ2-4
TGTGCCAGCAGTCCAGGACAGGCCTTCTCGTGGGCCAAAAACATTCAGTACTTC
CASSPGQAFSWAKNIQYF
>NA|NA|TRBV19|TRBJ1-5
TGTGCCAGTAAAGGGGGCAATCAGCCCCAGCATTTT
CASKGGNQPQHF
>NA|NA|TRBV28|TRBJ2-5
TGTGCCAGCTCCGCGATGGGGAAGTACCAAGAGACCCAGTACTTC
CASSAMGKYQETQYF
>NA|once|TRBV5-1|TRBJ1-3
TGCGCCAGCAGAAGATCAGGGGACTCTGGAAACACCATATATTTT
CASRRSGDSGNTIYF
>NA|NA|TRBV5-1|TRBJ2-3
TGCGCCAGCAGCACCGGGACATCTAGCACAGATACGCAGTATTTT
CASSTGTSSTDTQYF
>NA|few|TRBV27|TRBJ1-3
TGTGCCAGCAGTTTGCGGCGGTTTGACACCATATATTTT
CASSLRRFDTIYF
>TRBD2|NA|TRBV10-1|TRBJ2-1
TGCGCCAGCAGTTTAGCGGGGAGCTCCTACAATGAGCAGTTCTTC
CASSLAGSSYNEQFF
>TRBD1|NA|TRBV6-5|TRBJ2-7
TGTGCCAGCAGTACACAGGGGGCGCGGTCCTTGGCGCAGTACTTC
CASSTQGARSLAQYF
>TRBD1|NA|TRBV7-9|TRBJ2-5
TGTGCCAGCAGCCCAGGGACAGGCGAGACCCAGTACTTC
CASSPGTGETQYF